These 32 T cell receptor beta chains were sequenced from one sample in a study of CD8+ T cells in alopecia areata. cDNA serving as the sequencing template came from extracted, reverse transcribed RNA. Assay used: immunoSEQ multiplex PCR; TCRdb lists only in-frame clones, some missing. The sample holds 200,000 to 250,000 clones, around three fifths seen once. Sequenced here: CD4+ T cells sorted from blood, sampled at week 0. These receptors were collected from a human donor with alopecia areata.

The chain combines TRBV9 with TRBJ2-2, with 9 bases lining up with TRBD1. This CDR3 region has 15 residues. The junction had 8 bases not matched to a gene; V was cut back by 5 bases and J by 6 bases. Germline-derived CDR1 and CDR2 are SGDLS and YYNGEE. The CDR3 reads CASRPTGTGPGELFF. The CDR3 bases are TGTGCCAGCAGACCGACCGGGACAGGGCCCGGGGAGCTGTTTTTT.

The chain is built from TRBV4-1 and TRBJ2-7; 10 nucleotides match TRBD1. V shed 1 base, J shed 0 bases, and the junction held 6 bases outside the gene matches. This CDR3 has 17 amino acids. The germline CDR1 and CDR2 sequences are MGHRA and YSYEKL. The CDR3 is CASSQAGQGLISYEQYF. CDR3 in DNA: TGCGCCAGCAGCCAAGCGGGACAGGGGTTAATCTCCTACGAGCAGTACTTC.

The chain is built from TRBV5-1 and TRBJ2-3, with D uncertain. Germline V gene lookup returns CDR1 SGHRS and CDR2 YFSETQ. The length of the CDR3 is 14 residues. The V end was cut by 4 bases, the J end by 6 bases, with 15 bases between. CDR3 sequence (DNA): TGCGCCAGCAGCCTAAGACTCGCGGAGGATACGCAGTATTTT. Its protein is CASSLRLAEDTQYF.

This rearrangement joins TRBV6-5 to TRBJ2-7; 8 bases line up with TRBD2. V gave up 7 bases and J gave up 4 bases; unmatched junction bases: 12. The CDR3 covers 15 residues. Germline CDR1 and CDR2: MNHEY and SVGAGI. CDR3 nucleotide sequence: TGTGCCAGCACCGACGGAGCGGGAGACGGGTACGAGCAGTACTTC. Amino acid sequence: CASTDGAGDGYEQYF.

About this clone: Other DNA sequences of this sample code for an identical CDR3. The CDR3 DNA follows: TGTGCCTGGAGTGGGTTGGATACGCAGTATTTT. The encoded protein is CAWSGLDTQYF. The V call is TRBV30, the J call TRBJ2-3; D gene unclear. The CDR3 is made up of 11 amino acids. V shed 1 base and J shed 6 bases, with 5 bases lying between them. Germline V gene sequence: CDR1 GTSNPN, CDR2 SVGIG (reference sequence).

In DNA form, the CDR3 reads TGTGCCTGGAGTGCCCAAAATCTAAGGACGGGGAAAGCTTTCTTT. This translates into CAWSAQNLRTGKAFF. The chain combines TRBV30 with TRBJ1-1; D is uncertain. The CDR3 is 15 amino acids. With 1 base removed from V and 9 bases from J, the gap between germline ends came to 21 bases. The germline CDR1 and CDR2 sequences are GTSNPN and SVGIG (reference sequence). Filled out from reference TRBV30 and TRBJ1-1, the complete variable domain reads SQTIHQWPATLVQPVGSPLSLECTVEGTSNPNLYWYRQAAGRGLQLLFYSVGIGQISSEVPQNLSASRPQDRQFILSSKKLLLSDSGFYLCAWSAQNLRTGKAFFGQGTRLTVV.

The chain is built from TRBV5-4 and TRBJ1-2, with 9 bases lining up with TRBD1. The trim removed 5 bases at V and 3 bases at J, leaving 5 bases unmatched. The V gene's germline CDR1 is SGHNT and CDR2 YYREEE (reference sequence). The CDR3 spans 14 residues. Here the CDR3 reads CASRLTGGDYGYTF. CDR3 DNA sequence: TGTGCCAGCAGACTGACAGGGGGGGACTATGGCTACACCTTC.

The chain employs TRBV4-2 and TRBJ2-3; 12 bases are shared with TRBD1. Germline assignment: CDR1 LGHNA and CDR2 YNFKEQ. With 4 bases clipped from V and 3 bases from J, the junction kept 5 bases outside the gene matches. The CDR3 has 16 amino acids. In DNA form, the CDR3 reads TGTGCCAGCAGCCCCCGGGACAGGGGGCGAACAGATACGCAGTATTTT. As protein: CASSPRDRGRTDTQYF.

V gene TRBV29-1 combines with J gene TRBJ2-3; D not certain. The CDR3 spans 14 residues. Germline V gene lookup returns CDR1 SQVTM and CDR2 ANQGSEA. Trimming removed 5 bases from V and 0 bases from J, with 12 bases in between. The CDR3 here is CSVSALYSTDTQYF. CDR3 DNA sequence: TGCAGCGTTTCAGCCCTATACAGCACAGATACGCAGTATTTT.

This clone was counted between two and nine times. The CDR3 protein is CASSYSSIRLNTEAFF. CDR3 nucleotides: TGTGCCAGCAGTTACTCGAGTATTCGGTTGAACACTGAAGCTTTCTTT. The chain links TRBV6-5 to TRBJ1-1; no clear D. The CDR3 extends over 16 amino acids. V gave up 0 bases and J gave up 0 bases, with 11 bases separating them. Germline CDR1 MNHEY, CDR2 SVGAGI.

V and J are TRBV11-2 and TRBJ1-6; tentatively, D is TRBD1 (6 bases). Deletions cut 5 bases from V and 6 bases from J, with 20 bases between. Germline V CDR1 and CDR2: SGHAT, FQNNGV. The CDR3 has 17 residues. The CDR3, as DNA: TGTGCCAGCAGCCTCCCTCCCTGGACAGCACCTAATTCACCCCTCCACTTT. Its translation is CASSLPPWTAPNSPLHF.

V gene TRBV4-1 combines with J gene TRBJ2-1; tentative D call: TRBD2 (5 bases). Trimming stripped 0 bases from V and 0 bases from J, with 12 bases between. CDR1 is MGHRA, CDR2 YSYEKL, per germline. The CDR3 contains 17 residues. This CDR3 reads CASSQDKASSSYNEQFF. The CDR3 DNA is TGCGCCAGCAGCCAAGATAAGGCTAGCAGCTCCTACAATGAGCAGTTCTTC.

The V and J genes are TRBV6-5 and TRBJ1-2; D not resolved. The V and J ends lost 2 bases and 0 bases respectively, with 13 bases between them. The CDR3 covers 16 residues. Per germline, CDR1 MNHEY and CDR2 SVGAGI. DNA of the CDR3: TGTGCCAGCAGTTACGAGTCCGTTCCGGCTAACTATGGCTACACCTTC. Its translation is CASSYESVPANYGYTF.

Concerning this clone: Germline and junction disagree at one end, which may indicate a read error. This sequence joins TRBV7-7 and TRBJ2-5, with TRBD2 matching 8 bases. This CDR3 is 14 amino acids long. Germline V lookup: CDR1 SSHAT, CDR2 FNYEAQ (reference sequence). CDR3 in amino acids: CASSSAGARETQYF. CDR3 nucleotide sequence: TGTGCTAGCAGCTCAGCGGGAGCTCGGGAGACCCAGTACTTC.

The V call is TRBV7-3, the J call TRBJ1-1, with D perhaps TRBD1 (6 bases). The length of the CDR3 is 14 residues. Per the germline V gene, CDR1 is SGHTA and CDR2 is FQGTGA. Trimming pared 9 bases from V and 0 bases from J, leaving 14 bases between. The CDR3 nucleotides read TGTGCCAGTTCTCTACAGGGTATGAACACTGAAGCTTTCTTT. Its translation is CASSLQGMNTEAFF.

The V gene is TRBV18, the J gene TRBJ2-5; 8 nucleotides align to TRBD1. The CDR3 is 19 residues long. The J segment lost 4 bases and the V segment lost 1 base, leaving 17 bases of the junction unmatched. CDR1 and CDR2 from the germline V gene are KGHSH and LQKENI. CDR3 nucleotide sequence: TGTGCCAGCTCACCACTCAACCGTATTCAGGGGGCGGTAGGAGAGACCCAGTACTTC. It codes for CASSPLNRIQGAVGETQYF. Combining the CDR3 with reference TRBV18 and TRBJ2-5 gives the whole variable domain NAGVMQNPRHLVRRRGQEARLRCSPMKGHSHVYWYRQLPEEGLKFMVYLQKENIIDESGMPKERFSAEFPKEGPSILRIQQVVRGDSAAYFCASSPLNRIQGAVGETQYFGPGTRLLVL.

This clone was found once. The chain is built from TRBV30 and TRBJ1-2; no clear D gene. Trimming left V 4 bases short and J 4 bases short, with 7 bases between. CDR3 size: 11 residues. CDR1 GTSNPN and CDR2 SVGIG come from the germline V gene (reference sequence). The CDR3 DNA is TGTGCCTGGAAAGGTCTCTATGGCTACACCTTC. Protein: CAWKGLYGYTF.

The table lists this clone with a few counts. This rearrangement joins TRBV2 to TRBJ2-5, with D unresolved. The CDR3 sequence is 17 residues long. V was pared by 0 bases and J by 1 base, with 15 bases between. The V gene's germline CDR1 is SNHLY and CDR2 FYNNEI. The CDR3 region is CASSEALLGRVQETQYF. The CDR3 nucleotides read TGTGCCAGCAGTGAAGCGCTTTTGGGTCGGGTCCAAGAGACCCAGTACTTC.

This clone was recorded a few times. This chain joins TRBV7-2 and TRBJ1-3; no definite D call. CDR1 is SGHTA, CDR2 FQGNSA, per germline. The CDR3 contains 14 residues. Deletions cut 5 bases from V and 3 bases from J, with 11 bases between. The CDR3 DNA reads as TGTGCCAGCAGCCGGGCAGGCGGTGGAAACACCATATATTTT. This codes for CASSRAGGGNTIYF.

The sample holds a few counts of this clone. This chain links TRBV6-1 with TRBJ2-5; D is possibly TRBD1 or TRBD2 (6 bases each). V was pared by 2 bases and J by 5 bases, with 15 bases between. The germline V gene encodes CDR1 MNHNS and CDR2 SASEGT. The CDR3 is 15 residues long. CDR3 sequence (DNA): TGTGCCAGCAGTGAATACAGGGAGGATTGGGAGACCCAGTACTTC. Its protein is CASSEYREDWETQYF.

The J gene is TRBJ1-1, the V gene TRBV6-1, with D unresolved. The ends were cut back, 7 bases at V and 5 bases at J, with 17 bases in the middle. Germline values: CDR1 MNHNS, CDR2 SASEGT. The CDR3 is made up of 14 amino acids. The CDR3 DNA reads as TGTGCCAGCACTTTGAGGGCAGGTGAGACTGAAGCTTTCTTT. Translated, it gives CASTLRAGETEAFF.

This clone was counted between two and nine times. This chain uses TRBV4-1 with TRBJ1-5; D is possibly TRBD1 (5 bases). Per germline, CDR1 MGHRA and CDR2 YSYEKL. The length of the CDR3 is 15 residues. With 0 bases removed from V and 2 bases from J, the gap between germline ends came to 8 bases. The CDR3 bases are TGCGCCAGCAGCCAAGATCTCAGGGGCAATCAGCCCCAGCATTTT. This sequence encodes CASSQDLRGNQPQHF.

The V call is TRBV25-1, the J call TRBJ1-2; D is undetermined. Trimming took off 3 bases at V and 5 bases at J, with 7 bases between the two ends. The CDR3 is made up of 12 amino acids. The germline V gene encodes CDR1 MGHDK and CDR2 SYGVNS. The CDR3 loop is CASSDGGYGYTF. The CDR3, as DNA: TGTGCCAGCAGTGATGGAGGGTATGGCTACACCTTC.

CDR3 region: CASQQGWVDTQYF. For the CDR3, the DNA is TGTGCCAGCCAGCAAGGTTGGGTGGATACGCAGTATTTT. The chain combines TRBV2 with TRBJ2-3; D gene uncertain. The CDR3 runs 13 residues. The germline CDR1 and CDR2 sequences are SNHLY and FYNNEI. Deletions cut 8 bases from V and 6 bases from J, with 15 bases between.

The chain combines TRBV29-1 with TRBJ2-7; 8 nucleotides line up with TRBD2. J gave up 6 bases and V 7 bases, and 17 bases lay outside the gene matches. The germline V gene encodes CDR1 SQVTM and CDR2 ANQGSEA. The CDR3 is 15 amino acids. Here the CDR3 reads CSAEITGTRGREQYF. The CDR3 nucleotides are TGCAGCGCTGAGATAACCGGGACTAGAGGGCGCGAGCAGTACTTC.

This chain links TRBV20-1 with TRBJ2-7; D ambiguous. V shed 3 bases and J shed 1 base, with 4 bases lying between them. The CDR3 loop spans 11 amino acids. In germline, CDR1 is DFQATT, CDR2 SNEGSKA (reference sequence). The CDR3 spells CSASVSYEQYF. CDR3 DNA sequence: TGCAGTGCTAGTGTGTCCTACGAGCAGTACTTC.

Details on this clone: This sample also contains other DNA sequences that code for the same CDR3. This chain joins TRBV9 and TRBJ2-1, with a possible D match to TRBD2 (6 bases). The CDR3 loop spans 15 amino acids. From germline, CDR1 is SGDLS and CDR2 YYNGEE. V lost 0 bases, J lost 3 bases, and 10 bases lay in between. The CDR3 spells CASSVGRAGYNEQFF. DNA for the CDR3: TGTGCCAGCAGCGTAGGGAGGGCCGGCTACAATGAGCAGTTCTTC.

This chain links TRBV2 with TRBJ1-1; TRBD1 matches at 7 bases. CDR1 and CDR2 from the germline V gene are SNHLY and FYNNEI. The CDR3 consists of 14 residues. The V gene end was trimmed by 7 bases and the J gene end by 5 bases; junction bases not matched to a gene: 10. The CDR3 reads CASKQGREGTEAFF. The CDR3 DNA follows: TGTGCCAGCAAACAGGGGCGGGAGGGAACTGAAGCTTTCTTT.

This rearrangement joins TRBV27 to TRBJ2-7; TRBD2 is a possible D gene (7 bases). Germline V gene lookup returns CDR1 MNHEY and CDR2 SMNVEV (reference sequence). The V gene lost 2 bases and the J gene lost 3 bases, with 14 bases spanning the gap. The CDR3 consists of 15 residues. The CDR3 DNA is TGTGCCAGCAGTTTAACGGGGGGCGGTTACTACGAGCAGTACTTC. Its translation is CASSLTGGGYYEQYF.

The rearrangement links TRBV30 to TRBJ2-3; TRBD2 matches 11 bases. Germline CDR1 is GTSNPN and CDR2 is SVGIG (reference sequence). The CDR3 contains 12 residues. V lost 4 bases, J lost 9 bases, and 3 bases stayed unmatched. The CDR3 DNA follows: TGTGCCTGGATTACTAGCGGGGGCACGCAGTATTTT. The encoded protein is CAWITSGGTQYF.

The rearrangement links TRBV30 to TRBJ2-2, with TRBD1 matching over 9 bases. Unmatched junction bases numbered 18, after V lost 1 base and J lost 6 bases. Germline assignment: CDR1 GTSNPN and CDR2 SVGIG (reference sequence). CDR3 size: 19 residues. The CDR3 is CAWSARIPGQGITSGELFF. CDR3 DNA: TGTGCCTGGAGTGCCAGAATCCCGGGACAGGGCATTACCTCCGGGGAGCTGTTTTTT.

CDR3 bases: TGTGCCAGCAGTCTACAGGGCCTCGACACTGAAGCTTTCTTT. This sequence encodes CASSLQGLDTEAFF. The V and J genes are TRBV7-2 and TRBJ1-1, with D maybe TRBD1 (6 bases). This CDR3 is 14 amino acids long. V was cut by 6 bases and J by 3 bases, with 14 bases left in between. Per germline, CDR1 SGHTA and CDR2 FQGNSA.